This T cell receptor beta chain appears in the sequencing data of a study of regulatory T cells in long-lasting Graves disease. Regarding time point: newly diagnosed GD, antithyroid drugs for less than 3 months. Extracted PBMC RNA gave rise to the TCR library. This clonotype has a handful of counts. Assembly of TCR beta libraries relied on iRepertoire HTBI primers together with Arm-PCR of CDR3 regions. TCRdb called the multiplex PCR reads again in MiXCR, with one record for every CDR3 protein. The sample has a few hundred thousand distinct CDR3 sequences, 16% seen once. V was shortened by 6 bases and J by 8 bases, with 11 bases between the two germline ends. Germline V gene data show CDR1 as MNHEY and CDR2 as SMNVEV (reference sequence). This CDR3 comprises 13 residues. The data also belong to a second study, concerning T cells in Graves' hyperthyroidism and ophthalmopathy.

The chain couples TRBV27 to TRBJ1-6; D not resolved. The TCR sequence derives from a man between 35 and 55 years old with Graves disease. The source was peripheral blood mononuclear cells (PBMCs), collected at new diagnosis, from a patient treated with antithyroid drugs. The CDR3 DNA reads TGTGCCAGCAGACAATCTTCGTATTCACCCCTCCACTTT. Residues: CASRQSSYSPLHF.